The present T cell receptor beta chain was sequenced within a study of T cells in Graves' hyperthyroidism and ophthalmopathy. Overall study context: Sampling of peripheral blood happened at initial diagnosis, prior to any treatment.

CDR3 length: 15 amino acids. CDR1 LGHDT and CDR2 YNNKEL come from the germline V gene (reference sequence). Trimming removed 5 bases from V and 2 bases from J; junction bases left unmatched: 6. Used for diagnoses were clinical symptoms, serum thyroxine and TRAb, thyroid ultrasound and orbital computed tomography. This clonotype was found many times. The source material, RNA transcripts, was used to amplify TCR beta CDR3 regions. HTBI primers were used for first-round RT-PCR of the TCR CDR3. TCRdb processed the multiplex PCR reads anew with MiXCR; each CDR3 protein has one entry. The data hold around 570,000 distinct CDR3 sequences, with around 20% observed a single time.

This clonotype was sampled from a man between 40 and 49 years old with Graves' ophthalmopathy. V usage is TRBV3-1 and J usage is TRBJ2-7; 10 bases are a match to TRBD2. Sample: blood. The CDR3 reads CASSVPGLAPYEQYF. CDR3 bases: TGTGCCAGCAGCGTTCCGGGACTAGCGCCCTACGAGCAGTACTTC.